The present T cell receptor beta chain was sequenced within a study of shared clonotypes between healthy human individuals. Germline values: CDR1 MNHNY, CDR2 SVGAGI (reference sequence). CDR3 length equals 12 residues. V lost 0 bases and J lost 12, with 12 bases in between. Replicate sorted-subset PCRs were loaded with approximately 190 ng DNA, roughly 33,000 T cell genomes. Using immunoSEQ multiplex PCR, the repertoire was profiled, and TCRdb retains in-frame clones only, with some absent. The table records 850,000 to 1,200,000 clones, more than 65% of them present only once. This clone was observed at least ten times.

The rearrangement links TRBV6-6 to TRBJ2-7, with D possibly matching TRBD2 (5 bases). The specimen was memory CD4+ T cells sorted from blood. Noted subset: CD45RA-negative fraction. The clonotype comes from a man between 18 and 29 years old in good health. In nucleotides, the CDR3 is TGTGCCAGCAGTTACTCGGAGGTCGGGCTGTACTTC. It encodes CASSYSEVGLYF.